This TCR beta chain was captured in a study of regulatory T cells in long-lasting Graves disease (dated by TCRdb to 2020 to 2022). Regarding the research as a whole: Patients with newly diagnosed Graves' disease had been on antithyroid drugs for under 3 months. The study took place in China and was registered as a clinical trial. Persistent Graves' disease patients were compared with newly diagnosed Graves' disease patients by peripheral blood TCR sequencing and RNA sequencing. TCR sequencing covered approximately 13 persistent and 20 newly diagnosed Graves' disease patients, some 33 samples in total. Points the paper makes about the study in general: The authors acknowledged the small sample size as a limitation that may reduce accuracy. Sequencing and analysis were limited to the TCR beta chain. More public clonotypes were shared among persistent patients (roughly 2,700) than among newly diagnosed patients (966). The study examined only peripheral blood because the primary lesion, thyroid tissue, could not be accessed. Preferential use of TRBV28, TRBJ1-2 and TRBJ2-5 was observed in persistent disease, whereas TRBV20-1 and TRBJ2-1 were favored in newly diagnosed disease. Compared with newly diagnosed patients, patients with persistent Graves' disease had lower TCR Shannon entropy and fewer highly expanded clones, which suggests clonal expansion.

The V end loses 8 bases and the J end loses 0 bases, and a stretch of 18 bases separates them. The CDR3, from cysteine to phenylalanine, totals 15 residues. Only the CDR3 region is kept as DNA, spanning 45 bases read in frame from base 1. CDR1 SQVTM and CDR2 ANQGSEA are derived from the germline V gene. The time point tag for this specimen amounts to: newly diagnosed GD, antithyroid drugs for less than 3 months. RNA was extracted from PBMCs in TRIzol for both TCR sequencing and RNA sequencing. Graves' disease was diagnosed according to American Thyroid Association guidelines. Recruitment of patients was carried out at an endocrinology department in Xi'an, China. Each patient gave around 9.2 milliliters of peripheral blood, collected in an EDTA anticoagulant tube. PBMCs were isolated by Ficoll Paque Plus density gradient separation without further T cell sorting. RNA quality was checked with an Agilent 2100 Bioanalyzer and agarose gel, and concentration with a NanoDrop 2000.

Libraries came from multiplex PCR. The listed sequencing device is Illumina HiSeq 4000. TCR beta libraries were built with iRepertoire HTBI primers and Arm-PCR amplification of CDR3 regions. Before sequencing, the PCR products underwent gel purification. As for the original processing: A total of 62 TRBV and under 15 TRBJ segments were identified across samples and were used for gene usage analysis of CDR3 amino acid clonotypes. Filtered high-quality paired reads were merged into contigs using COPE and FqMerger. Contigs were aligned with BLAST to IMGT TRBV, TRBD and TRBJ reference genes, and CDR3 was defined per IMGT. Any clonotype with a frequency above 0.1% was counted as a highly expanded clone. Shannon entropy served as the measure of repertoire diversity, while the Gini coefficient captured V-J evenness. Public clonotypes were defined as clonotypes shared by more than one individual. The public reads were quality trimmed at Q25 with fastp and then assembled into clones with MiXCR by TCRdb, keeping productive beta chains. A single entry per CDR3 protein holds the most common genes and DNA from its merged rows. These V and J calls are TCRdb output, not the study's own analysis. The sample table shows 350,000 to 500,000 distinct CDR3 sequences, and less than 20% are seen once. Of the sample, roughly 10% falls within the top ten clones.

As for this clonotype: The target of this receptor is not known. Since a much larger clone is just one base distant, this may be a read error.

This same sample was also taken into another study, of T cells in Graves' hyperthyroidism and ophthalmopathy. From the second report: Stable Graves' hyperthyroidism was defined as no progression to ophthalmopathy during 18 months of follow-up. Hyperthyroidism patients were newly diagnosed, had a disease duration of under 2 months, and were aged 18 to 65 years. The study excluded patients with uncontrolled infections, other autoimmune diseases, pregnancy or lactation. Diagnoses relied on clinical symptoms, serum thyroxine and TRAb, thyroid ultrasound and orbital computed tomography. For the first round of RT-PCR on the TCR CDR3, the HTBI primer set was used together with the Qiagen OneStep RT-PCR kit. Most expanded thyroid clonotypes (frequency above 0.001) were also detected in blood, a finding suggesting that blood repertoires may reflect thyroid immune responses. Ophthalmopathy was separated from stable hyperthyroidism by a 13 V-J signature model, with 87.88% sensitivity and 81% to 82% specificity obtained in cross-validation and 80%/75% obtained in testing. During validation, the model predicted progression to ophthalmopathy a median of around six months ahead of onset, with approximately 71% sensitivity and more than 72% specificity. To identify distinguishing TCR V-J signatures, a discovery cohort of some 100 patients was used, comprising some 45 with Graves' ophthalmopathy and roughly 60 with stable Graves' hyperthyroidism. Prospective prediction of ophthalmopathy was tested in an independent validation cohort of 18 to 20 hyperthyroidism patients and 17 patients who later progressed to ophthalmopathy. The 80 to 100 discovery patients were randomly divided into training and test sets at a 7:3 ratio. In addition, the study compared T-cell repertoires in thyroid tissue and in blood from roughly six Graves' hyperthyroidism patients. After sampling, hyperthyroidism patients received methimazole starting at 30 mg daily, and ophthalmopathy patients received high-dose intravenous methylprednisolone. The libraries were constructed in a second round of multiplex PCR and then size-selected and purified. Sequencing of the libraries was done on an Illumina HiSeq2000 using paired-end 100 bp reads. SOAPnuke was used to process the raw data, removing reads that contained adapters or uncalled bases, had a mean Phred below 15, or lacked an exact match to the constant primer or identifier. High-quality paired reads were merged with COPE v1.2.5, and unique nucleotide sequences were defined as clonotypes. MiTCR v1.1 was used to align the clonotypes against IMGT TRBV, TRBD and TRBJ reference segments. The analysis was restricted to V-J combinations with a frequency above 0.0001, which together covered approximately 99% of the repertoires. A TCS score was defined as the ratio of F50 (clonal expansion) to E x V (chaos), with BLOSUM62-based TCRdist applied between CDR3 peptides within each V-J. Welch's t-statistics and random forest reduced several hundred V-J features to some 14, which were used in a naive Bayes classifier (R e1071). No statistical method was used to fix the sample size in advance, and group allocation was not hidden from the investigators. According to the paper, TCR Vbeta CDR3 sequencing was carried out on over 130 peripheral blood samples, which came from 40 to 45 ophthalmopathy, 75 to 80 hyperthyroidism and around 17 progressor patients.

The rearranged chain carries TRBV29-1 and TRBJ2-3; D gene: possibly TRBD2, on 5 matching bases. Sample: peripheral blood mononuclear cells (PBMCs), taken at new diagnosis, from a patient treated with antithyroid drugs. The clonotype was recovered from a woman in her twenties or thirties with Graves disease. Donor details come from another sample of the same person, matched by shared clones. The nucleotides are TGCAGCATCCCCAGAGGAGGAGCTAGCACAGATACGCAGTATTTT. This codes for CSIPRGGASTDTQYF.